This T cell receptor beta chain was sequenced for a study of blood T cell repertoires in COVID-19 (TCRdb year 2020). For the study in its entirety: Collaborator samples came from the United States, Italy and Spain and covered acute and convalescent phases of COVID-19. The prospective study material was composed of cDNA or gDNA derived from T cells, B-cell-depleted T cells, or PBMCs. The dataset comprised deeply sampled blood TCRbeta repertoires from subjects exposed to, actively infected with, or recovered from COVID-19. A freely available public database, intended as a resource for researchers studying the immune response to SARS-CoV-2, is where the repertoires were released. Samples were obtained from the ongoing ImmuneRACE study (first 160 participants) and from 1,254 subjects provided by 6 global collaborators. Nearly every sample came with metadata listing a de-identified subject ID, COVID-19 status, age in years and sex. Where HLA class I and class II types were available, the types were taken from metadata supplied by the sample provider, not from assay-based typing. What the study reported, not specific to this receptor: The amount of clinical and demographic metadata varied by source and participant and was provided uncurated.

Collaborating institutions collected whole blood in K2EDTA tubes following their own protocols. Collaborator samples were shipped for TCRbeta analysis as frozen whole blood, isolated PBMCs, or DNA extracted from either sample type. TCRbeta CDR3 regions were amplified from genomic DNA using the immunoSEQ Assay, a bias-controlled multiplex PCR. Processing in the source paper ran as follows. Nucleated cell counts per sample were estimated from amplification of reference gene primers within the assay. Sequence reads were collapsed and filtered to measure the absolute abundance of every unique TCRbeta CDR3 rearrangement. For each sample, productive Simpson clonality was calculated by taking the square root of Simpson's diversity index across productive rearrangements. This is the immuneACCESS table as TCRdb keeps it, with only in-frame sequences that have V and J called. A part of the clones is gone; compared with another copy, unresolved V genes explain less than half, and the rest is unexplained. V and J calls and clone size are as listed in that table; D and trimming were resolved from the DNA. Across this sample there are around 320,000 clones, with almost 85% seen only once. The biggest ten clones account for 6% to 9% of the sample.

As for this clone: No cognate antigen has been identified for it. No qualities accompany the bases; no much larger clone lies one base away.

V and J are truncated by 3 bases and 0 bases respectively, leaving an intervening sequence of 6 bases. From cysteine to phenylalanine, the CDR3 is 13 amino acids long. The sequence is cut down to CDR3 DNA, 39 bases in frame from base 1. CDR1 and CDR2, per the germline V gene, are SGDLS and YYNGEE. The sequencing input was peripheral blood. The sequence was collected from a human donor in a cohort sampled during active COVID-19. The V gene is TRBV9 and the J gene is TRBJ1-1; the D gene cannot be named for sure. Here the CDR3 is given as CASSALLNTEAFF. The nucleotide sequence reads TGTGCCAGCAGCGCCCTCCTGAACACTGAAGCTTTCTTT.